This entry lists 2 T cell receptor beta chains sequenced from one sample in a study of regulatory T cells in long-lasting Graves disease. To make TCR beta libraries, researchers used iRepertoire HTBI primers and Arm-PCR of CDR3 regions. TCRdb re-derived calls from the multiplex PCR reads in MiXCR, one entry per CDR3 protein. This repertoire shows about 530,000 distinct CDR3 sequences, 16% found once; its top ten account for 20% to 25%. Time point meaning: newly diagnosed GD, antithyroid drugs for less than 3 months. The TCR library was made from RNA extracted from PBMCs. The sample was also linked to a second study, of T cells in Graves' hyperthyroidism and ophthalmopathy.

The source was peripheral blood mononuclear cells (PBMCs), collected at new diagnosis, from a patient treated with antithyroid drugs. These receptors were obtained from a woman in her forties or fifties with Graves disease.

Only a few counts were recorded for this clonotype. The J gene is TRBJ2-7, the V gene TRBV6-9, with D maybe TRBD2 (6 bases). CDR3 length equals 17 residues. The V gene's germline CDR1 is MNHGY and CDR2 SVAAGI. The germline V and J ends were trimmed by 3 bases and 2 bases, with 20 bases remaining between them. DNA of the CDR3: TGTGCCAGCAGTTACCTAACTAGCAGGGACGATCCCTACGAGCAGTACTTC. This encodes CASSYLTSRDDPYEQYF.

Many counts were recorded for this clonotype. The chain is built from TRBV12-3 or TRBV12-4 and TRBJ1-2; 10 bases align to TRBD1. The CDR3 spans 14 residues. The junction had 8 bases not matched to a gene; V was cut back by 5 bases and J by 8 bases. CDR3 amino acids: CASSRTGTGEGYTF. The CDR3 nucleotides read TGTGCCAGCAGTCGGACCGGGACAGGGGAGGGCTACACCTTC.